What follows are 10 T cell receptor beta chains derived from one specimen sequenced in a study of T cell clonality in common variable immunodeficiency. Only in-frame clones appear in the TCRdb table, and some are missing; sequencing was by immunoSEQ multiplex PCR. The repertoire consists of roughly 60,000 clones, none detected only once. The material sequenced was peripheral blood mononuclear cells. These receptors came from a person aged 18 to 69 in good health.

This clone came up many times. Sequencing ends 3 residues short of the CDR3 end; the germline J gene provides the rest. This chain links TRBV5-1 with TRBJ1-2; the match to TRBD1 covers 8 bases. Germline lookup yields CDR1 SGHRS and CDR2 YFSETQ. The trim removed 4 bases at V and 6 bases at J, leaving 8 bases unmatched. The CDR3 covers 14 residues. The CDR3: CASSKDREVDGYTF. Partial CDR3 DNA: TGCGCCAGCAGCAAGGACAGGGAGGTTGATGGC.

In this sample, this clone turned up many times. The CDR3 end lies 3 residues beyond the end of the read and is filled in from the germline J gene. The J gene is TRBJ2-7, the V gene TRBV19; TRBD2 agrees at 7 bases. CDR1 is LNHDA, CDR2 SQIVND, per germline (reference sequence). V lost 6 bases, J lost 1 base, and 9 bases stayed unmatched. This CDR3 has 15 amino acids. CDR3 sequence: CASRSNGGSSYEQYF. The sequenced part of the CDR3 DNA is TGTGCCAGTAGATCCAACGGCGGGAGTTCCTACGAG.

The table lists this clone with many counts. The CDR3 is CASSDPWDRDADTQYF. Partial CDR3 DNA: TGTGCCAGCAGTGACCCGTGGGACAGGGATGCAGATACG. The V and J genes are TRBV6-4 and TRBJ2-3; 9 nucleotides align to TRBD1. The CDR3 is cut off 3 residues early in the read; its end comes from the germline J gene. The length of the CDR3 is 16 residues. Trimming cost V 2 bases and J 4 bases; bases outside gene matches: 7. Looked up from germline, CDR1 is MRHNA and CDR2 is SNTAGT.

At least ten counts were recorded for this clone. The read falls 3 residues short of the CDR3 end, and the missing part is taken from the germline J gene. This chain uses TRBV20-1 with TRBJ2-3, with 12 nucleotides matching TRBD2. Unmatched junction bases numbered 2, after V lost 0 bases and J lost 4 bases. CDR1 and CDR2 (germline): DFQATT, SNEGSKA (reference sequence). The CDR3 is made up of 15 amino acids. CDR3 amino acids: CSARDLAGGPDTQYF. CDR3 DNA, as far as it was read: TGCAGTGCTAGAGATCTAGCGGGAGGGCCAGATACG.

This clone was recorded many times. The sequenced part of the CDR3 DNA is TGTGCCAGCAGTCTGCTAGCGGAGGGCACAGATACG. This gives the protein CASSLLAEGTDT. The CDR3 reads in full as CASSLLAEGTDTQYF. The V and J genes are TRBV12-3 or TRBV12-4 and TRBJ2-3, with TRBD2 matching 7 bases. The DNA ends 3 residues before the CDR3 does, and the rest of the CDR3 is filled in from the germline J gene. This CDR3 is built from 15 residues. Germline trimming cut 5 bases from V and 1 base from J; bases unmatched to any gene: 6.

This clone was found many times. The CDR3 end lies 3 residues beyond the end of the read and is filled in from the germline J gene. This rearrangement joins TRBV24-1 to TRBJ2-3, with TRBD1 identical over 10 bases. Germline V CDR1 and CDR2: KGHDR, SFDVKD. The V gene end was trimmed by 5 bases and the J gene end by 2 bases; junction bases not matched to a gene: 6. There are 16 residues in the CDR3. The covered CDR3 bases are TGTGCCACCAGTGGTGGACAGGGGGTCTTCACAGATACG. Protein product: CATSGGQGVFTDT. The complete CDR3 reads CATSGGQGVFTDTQYF.

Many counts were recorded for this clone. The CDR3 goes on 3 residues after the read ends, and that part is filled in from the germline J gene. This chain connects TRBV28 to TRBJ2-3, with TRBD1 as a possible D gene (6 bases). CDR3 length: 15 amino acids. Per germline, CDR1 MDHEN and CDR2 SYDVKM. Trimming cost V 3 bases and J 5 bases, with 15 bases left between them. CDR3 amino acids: CASSLITARGDTQYF. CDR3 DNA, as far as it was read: TGTGCCAGCAGTTTGATCACCGCCAGGGGAGATACG.

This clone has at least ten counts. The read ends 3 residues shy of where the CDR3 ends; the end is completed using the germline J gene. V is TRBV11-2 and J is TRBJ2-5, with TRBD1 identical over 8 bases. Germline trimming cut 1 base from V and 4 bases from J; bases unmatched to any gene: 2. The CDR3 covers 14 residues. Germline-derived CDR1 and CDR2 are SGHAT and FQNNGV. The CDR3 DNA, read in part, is TGTGCCAGCAGCTTAGTCACAGGGGGAGAGACC. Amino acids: CASSLVTGGET. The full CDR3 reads CASSLVTGGETQYF.

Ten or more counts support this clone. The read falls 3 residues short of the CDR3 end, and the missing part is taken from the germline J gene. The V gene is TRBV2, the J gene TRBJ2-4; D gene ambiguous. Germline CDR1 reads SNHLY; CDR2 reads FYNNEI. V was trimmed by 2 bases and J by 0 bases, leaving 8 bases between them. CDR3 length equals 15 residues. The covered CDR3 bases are TGTGCCAGCAGTGAAAGGCTCCTAGCCAAAAACATT. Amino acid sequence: CASSERLLAKNI. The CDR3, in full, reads CASSERLLAKNIQYF.

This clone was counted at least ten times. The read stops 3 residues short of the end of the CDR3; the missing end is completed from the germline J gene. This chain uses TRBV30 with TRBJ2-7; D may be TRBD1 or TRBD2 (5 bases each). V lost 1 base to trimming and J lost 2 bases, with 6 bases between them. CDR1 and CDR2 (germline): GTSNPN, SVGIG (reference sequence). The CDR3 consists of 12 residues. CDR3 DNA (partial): TGTGCCTGGAGTGGAGGGGCCTACGAG. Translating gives CAWSGGAYE. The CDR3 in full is CAWSGGAYEQYF.